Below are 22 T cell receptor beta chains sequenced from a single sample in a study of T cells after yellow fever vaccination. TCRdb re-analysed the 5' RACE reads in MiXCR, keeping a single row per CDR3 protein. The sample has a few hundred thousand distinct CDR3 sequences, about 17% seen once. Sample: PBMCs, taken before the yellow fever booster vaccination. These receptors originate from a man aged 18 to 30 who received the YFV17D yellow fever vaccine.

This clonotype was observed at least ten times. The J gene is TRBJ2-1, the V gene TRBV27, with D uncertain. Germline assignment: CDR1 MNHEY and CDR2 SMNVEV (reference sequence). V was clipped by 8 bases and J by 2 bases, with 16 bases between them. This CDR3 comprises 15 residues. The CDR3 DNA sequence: TGTGCCAGCCTTGTTTGGCCAAATACCTACAATGAGCAGTTCTTC. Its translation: CASLVWPNTYNEQFF.

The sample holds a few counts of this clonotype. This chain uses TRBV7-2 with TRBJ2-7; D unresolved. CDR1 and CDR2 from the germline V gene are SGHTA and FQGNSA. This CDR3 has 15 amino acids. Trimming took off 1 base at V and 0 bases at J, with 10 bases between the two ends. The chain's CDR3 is CASSLVAVSSYEQYF. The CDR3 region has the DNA TGTGCCAGCAGCTTAGTTGCGGTGAGCTCCTACGAGCAGTACTTC.

CDR3 amino acids: CSARGLAGLGLGKNIQYF. CDR3 nucleotide sequence: TGCAGTGCTAGAGGACTGGCAGGACTAGGACTAGGCAAAAACATTCAGTACTTC. The genes are TRBV20-1 and TRBJ2-4; 7 bases agree with TRBD2. Germline CDR1 and CDR2: DFQATT and SNEGSKA (reference sequence). With 1 base clipped from V and 3 bases from J, the junction kept 15 bases outside the gene matches. This CDR3 is 18 amino acids long.

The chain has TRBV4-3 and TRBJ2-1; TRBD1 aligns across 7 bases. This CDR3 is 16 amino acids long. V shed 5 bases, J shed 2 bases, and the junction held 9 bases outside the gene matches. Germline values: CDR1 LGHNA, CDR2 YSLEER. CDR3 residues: CASSASTGIAYNEQFF. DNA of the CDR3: TGCGCCAGCAGCGCCTCGACAGGGATCGCCTACAATGAGCAGTTCTTC.

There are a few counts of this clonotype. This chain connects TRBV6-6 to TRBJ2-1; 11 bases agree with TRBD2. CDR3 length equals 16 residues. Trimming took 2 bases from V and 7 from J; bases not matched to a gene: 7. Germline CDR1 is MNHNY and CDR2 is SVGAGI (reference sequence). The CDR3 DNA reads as TGTGCCAGCAGTTACGGGTTAGCGGGGGGGCCGAATGAGCAGTTCTTC. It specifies CASSYGLAGGPNEQFF.

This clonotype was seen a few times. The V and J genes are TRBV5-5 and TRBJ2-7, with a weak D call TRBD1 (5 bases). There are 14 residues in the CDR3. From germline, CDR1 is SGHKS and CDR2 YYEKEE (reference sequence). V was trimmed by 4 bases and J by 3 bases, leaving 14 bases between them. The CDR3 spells CASSLRWGGYEQYF. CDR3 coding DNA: TGTGCCAGCAGCCTTCGGTGGGGCGGCTACGAGCAGTACTTC.

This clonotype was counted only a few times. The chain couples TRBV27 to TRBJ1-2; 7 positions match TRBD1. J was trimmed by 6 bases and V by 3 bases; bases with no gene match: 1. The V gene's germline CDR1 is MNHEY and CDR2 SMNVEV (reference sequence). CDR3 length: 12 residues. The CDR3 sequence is CASSFRGDGYTF. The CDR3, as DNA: TGTGCCAGCAGTTTCAGGGGGGATGGCTACACCTTC.

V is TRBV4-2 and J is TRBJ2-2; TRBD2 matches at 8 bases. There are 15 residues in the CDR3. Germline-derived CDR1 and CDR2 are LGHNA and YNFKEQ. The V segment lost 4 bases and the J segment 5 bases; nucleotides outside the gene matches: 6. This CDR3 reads CASSLQRGSTGELFF. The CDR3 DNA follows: TGTGCCAGCAGCCTTCAGCGGGGGAGTACCGGGGAGCTGTTTTTT.

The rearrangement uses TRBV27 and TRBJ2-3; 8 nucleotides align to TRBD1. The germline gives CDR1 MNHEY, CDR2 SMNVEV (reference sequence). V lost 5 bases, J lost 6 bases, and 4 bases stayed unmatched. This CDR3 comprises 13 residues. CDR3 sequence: CASSGQGWDTQYF. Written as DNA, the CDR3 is TGTGCCAGCAGTGGACAGGGCTGGGATACGCAGTATTTT.

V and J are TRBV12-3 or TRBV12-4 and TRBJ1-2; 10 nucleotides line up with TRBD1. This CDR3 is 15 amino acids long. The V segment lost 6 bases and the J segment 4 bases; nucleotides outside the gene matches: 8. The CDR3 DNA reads TGTGCCAGCAGCCCTCGGGACAGGGGTTCCTATGGCTACACCTTC. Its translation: CASSPRDRGSYGYTF.

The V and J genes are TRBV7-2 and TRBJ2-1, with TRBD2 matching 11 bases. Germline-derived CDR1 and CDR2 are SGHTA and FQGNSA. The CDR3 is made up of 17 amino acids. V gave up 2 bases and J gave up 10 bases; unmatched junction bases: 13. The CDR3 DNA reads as TGTGCCAGCAGCTTATCCCCCCCGGGACTAGCGGCCACAGAGCAGTTCTTC. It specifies CASSLSPPGLAATEQFF.

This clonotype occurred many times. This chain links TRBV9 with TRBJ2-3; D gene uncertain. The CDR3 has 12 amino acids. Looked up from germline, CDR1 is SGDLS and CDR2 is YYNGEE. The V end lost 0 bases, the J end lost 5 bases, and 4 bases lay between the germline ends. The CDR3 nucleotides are TGTGCCAGCAGCGTAGATAGAGATACGCAGTATTTT. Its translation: CASSVDRDTQYF.

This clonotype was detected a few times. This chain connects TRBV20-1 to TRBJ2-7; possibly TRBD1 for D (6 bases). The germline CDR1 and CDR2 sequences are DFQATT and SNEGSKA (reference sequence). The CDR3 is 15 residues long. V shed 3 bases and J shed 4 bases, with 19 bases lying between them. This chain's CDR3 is CSASKWTESSYEQYF. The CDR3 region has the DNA TGCAGTGCTAGTAAATGGACAGAATCCTCGTACGAGCAGTACTTC.

CDR3 sequence: CASSFGQDRMGNQPQHF. CDR3 nucleotides: TGTGCCAGCAGCTTCGGACAGGATAGAATGGGCAATCAGCCCCAGCATTTT. The chain employs TRBV5-6 and TRBJ1-5; TRBD1 aligns across 7 bases. CDR1 and CDR2 from the germline V gene are SGHDT and YYEEEE. The CDR3 covers 17 residues. After removal of 2 bases from V and 2 bases from J, the junction contained 10 bases not matched to a gene.

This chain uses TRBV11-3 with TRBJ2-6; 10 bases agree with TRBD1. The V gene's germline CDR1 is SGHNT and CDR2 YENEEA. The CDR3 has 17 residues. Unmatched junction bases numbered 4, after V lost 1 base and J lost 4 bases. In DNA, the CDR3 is TGTGCCAGCAGCTTAGGGGACAGGGGCGCAGGGGCCAACGTCCTGACTTTC. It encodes CASSLGDRGAGANVLTF. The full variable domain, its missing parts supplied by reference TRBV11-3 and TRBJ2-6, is EAGVVQSPRYKIIEKKQPVAFWCNPISGHNTLYWYLQNLGQGPELLIRYENEEAVDDSQLPKDRFSAERLKGVDSTLKIQPAELGDSAVYLCASSLGDRGAGANVLTFGAGSRLTVL.

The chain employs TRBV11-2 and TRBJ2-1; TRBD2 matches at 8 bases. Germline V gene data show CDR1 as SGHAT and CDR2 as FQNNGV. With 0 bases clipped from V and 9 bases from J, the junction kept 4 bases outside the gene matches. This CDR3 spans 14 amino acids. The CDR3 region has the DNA TGTGCCAGCAGCTTAGAGGGACTAGTGGGTGAGCAGTTCTTC. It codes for CASSLEGLVGEQFF.

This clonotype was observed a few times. CDR3 sequence reads: CASSLDSRETQYF. CDR3 in DNA: TGTGCCAGCAGCTTAGATAGTCGGGAGACCCAGTACTTC. The rearrangement uses TRBV7-2 and TRBJ2-5; D gene ambiguous. The CDR3 is 13 amino acids. V was trimmed by 1 base and J by 5 bases, leaving 8 bases between them. Germline V lookup: CDR1 SGHTA, CDR2 FQGNSA.

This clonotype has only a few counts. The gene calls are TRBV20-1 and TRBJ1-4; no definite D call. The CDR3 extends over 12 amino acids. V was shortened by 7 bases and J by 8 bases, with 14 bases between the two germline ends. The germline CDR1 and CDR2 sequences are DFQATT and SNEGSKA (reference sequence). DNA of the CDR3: TGCAGTGTCAGGAGGGAGTTAGAAAAACTGTTTTTT. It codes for CSVRRELEKLFF.

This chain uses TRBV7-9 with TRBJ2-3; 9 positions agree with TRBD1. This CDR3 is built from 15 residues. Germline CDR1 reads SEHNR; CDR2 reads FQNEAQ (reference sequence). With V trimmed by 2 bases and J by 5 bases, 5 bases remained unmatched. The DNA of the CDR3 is TGTGCCAGCAGCTTATGGGACAGGGCCCAAGATACGCAGTATTTT. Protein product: CASSLWDRAQDTQYF. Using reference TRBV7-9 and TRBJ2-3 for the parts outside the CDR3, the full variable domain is DTGVSQNPRHKITKRGQNVTFRCDPISEHNRLYWYRQTLGQGPEFLTYFQNEAQLEKSRLLSDRFSAERPKGSFSTLEIQRTEQGDSAMYLCASSLWDRAQDTQYFGPGTRLTVL.

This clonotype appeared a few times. CDR3 nucleotides: TGTGCCAGCTCCATATCGACCCCTTCGAACACTGAAGCTTTCTTT. This sequence encodes CASSISTPSNTEAFF. The chain couples TRBV18 to TRBJ1-1; D gene ambiguous. This CDR3 contains 15 residues. With 6 bases removed from V and 1 base from J, the gap between germline ends came to 15 bases. CDR1 is KGHSH and CDR2 is LQKENI in the germline V gene.

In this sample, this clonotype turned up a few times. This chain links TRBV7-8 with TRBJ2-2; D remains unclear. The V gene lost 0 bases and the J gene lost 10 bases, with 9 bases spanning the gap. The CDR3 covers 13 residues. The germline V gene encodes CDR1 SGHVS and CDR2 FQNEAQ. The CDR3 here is CASSLARSSELFF. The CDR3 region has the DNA TGTGCCAGCAGCTTAGCGCGATCCTCGGAGCTGTTTTTT.

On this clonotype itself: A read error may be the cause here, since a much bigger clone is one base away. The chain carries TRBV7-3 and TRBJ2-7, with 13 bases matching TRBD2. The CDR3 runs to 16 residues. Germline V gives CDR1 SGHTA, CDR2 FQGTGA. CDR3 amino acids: CASSLRGLAGPYVQYV. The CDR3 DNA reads TGTGCCAGCAGCTTAAGGGGACTAGCGGGGCCCTACGTGCAGTACGTC.